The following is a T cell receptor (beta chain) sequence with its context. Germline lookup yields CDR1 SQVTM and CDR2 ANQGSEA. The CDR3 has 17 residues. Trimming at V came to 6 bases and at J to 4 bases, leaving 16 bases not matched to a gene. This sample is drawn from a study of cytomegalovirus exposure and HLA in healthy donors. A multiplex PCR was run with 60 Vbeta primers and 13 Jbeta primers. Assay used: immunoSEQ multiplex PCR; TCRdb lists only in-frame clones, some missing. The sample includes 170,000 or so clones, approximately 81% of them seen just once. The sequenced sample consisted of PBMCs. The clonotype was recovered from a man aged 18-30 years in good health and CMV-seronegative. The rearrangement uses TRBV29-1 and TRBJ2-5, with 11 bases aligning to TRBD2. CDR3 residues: CSVNLLAGDSVGETQYF. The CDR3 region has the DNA TGCAGCGTGAACTTACTAGCGGGAGACTCGGTGGGAGAGACCCAGTACTTC.